This entry is about one T cell receptor beta chain. Methods used by the authors: Amplification from reference gene primers served as the basis for estimated nucleated cell counts. Only in-frame clones appear in the TCRdb table, and some are missing; sequencing was by immunoSEQ multiplex PCR. Clone size and the V and J calls come from that table; the DNA yielded D and trimming. The repertoire consists of around 290,000 clones, with about 89% occurring once and the leading ten covering less than 9.5%. This specimen belongs to a study of blood T cell repertoires in COVID-19. Deletions cut 4 bases from V and 6 bases from J, with 23 bases between. Per germline, CDR1 SEHNR and CDR2 FQNEAQ (reference sequence). This CDR3 is 17 amino acids long.

This rearrangement joins TRBV7-9 to TRBJ2-3; perhaps TRBD1 as D (5 bases). The clonotype originates from a woman in her forties or fifties who had recovered from COVID-19. The sequencing sample was made of peripheral blood. The CDR3 DNA follows: TGTGCCAGCAGCTGGAACACCGAATCCAAAGGGGTGGATACGCAGTATTTT. Residues: CASSWNTESKGVDTQYF.